This T cell receptor (beta chain) was identified in a study of blood T cells in healthy people across ages. The wider study: Template switching retrieved approximately one barcoded beta molecule for each two T cells.

PCR was performed a second time for about 6 to 12 cycles using a sample-barcoded 5' primer and a J-beta primer mix. TCRdb reprocessed the 5' RACE reads via MiXCR and lists one record per CDR3 protein. The table shows fewer than 900,000 distinct CDR3 sequences, with 45% to 50% occurring only once. Each of the donors had roughly 9.1 milliliters of peripheral blood drawn into EDTA-treated Vacutainer tubes. Remarks on this clonotype: The antigen remains undetermined.

Study-level points and caveats: Both naive CD4+ cell counts and diversity were greater in long-lived donors than in aged donors.

The clonotype comes from a woman aged 55-70 years in good health. Material for sequencing was blood.

CDR3: CATSPLNTEAFF. In DNA form, the CDR3 reads TGTGCCACCAGCCCCCTAAACACTGAAGCTTTCTTT. This chain uses TRBV15 with TRBJ1-1; D uncertain. V dropped 5 bases and J dropped 2 bases, with 6 bases sitting between them. This CDR3 has 12 residues. Germline CDR1 reads LNHNV; CDR2 reads YYDKDF (reference sequence).